The 22 T cell receptor beta chains below all came from one sample that was sequenced in a study of T cell responses to AZD1222 COVID-19 vaccine. Some clones are missing from TCRdb's copy, which holds only in-frame ones; the method was immunoSEQ multiplex PCR. Here the sample spans about 150,000 clones, 80% to 95% being singletons. The starting material was peripheral blood, obtained 28 days after the second AZD1222 dose. The receptors were sampled from an adult who received the AZD1222 COVID-19 vaccine.

This clone was seen only once. The rearrangement links TRBV4-1 to TRBJ1-4, with D unresolved. With 4 bases removed from V and 5 bases from J, the gap between germline ends came to 11 bases. CDR3 size: 14 residues. Germline V gene data show CDR1 as MGHRA and CDR2 as YSYEKL. CDR3 in amino acids: CASSPPAWNEKLFF. For the CDR3, the DNA is TGCGCCAGCAGCCCCCCGGCCTGGAATGAAAAACTGTTTTTT.

The J gene is TRBJ2-1, the V gene TRBV7-3, with D unresolved. The CDR3 is 12 residues long. V lost 0 bases and J 10 bases, leaving 7 bases between the germline ends. Germline V gives CDR1 SGHTA, CDR2 FQGTGA. This CDR3 is CASSLTLGEQFF. Written as DNA, the CDR3 is TGTGCCAGCAGCTTAACGTTAGGGGAGCAGTTCTTC. Drawing the rest from reference TRBV7-3 and TRBJ2-1, the complete variable domain is GAGVSQTPSNKVTEKGKYVELRCDPISGHTALYWYRQSLGQGPEFLIYFQGTGAADDSGLPNDRFFAVRPEGSVSTLKIQRTERGDSAVYLCASSLTLGEQFFGPGTRLTVL.

The V and J genes are TRBV7-2 and TRBJ1-2; D is ambiguous. V was trimmed by 1 base and J by 4 bases, leaving 7 bases between them. This CDR3 has 13 residues. Germline values: CDR1 SGHTA, CDR2 FQGNSA. CDR3 sequence (DNA): TGTGCCAGCAGCTTAGACGGATCCTATGGCTACACCTTC. Translated, it gives CASSLDGSYGYTF.

The CDR3 is CASSAETGELFF. In DNA, the CDR3 is TGTGCCAGCAGTGCTGAGACCGGGGAGCTGTTTTTT. V usage is TRBV7-9 and J usage is TRBJ2-2; D not certain. Germline CDR1 and CDR2: SEHNR and FQNEAQ (reference sequence). The V end was cut by 6 bases, the J end by 5 bases, with 7 bases between. The CDR3 length is 12 residues.

The chain uses TRBV2 and TRBJ2-1; 11 bases are a match to TRBD2. Germline V gene lookup returns CDR1 SNHLY and CDR2 FYNNEI. The J segment lost 3 bases and the V segment lost 7 bases, leaving 5 bases of the junction unmatched. The CDR3 extends over 15 amino acids. CDR3 coding DNA: TGTGCCAGCACTCCGACTAGCGGGGACTACAATGAGCAGTTCTTC. Protein: CASTPTSGDYNEQFF.

V gene TRBV7-2 combines with J gene TRBJ1-2; TRBD1 is a possible D gene (6 bases). The CDR3 extends over 15 amino acids. Between the trimmed V and J ends, which lost 1 base and 3 bases, there was a span of 12 bases. Per the germline V gene, CDR1 is SGHTA and CDR2 is FQGNSA. DNA for the CDR3: TGTGCCAGCAGCTTAGATCTGGGGGCAGACTATGGCTACACCTTC. This sequence encodes CASSLDLGADYGYTF.

The chain uses TRBV29-1 and TRBJ1-2; D ambiguous. This CDR3 region has 13 residues. Germline V CDR1 and CDR2: SQVTM, ANQGSEA. V shed 5 bases and J shed 2 bases, with 12 bases lying between them. Written as DNA, the CDR3 is TGCAGCGTTTCGCCGGACCGAAACTATGGCTACACCTTC. This translates into CSVSPDRNYGYTF.

The chain carries TRBV7-8 and TRBJ1-6; a possible D gene is TRBD1 (5 bases). Trimming took 1 base from V and 0 from J, leaving 10 bases between them. Germline V lookup: CDR1 SGHVS, CDR2 FQNEAQ. This CDR3 is built from 17 residues. The CDR3 DNA sequence: TGTGCCAGCAGCTTAGTGGGGGATACCTCCTATAATTCACCCCTCCACTTT. Translating gives CASSLVGDTSYNSPLHF.

V and J are TRBV4-1 and TRBJ1-1, with D unclear. The V gene lost 5 bases and the J gene lost 1 base, with 11 bases spanning the gap. CDR3 length equals 14 residues. Germline V gene lookup returns CDR1 MGHRA and CDR2 YSYEKL. The CDR3 sequence is CASSASVWNTEAFF. DNA of the CDR3: TGCGCCAGCAGCGCGAGTGTGTGGAACACTGAAGCTTTCTTT.

The CDR3 sequence: CASSDSRSYEQYF. For the CDR3, the DNA is TGTGCCAGCTCGGACAGCCGCTCCTACGAGCAGTACTTC. The V call is TRBV19, the J call TRBJ2-7; a weak D match, TRBD1 (6 bases). The CDR3 covers 13 residues. CDR1 LNHDA and CDR2 SQIVND come from the germline V gene (reference sequence). Trimming stripped 9 bases from V and 0 bases from J, with 12 bases between.

The chain combines TRBV19 with TRBJ1-4; 7 bases are shared with TRBD1. The CDR3 length is 17 residues. Trimming took 1 base from V and 13 from J; bases not matched to a gene: 18. From germline, CDR1 is LNHDA and CDR2 SQIVND (reference sequence). CDR3 sequence: CASSIASFAGQAHRLFF. In nucleotides, the CDR3 is TGTGCCAGTAGTATAGCCTCATTCGCTGGACAGGCGCACCGACTGTTTTTT.

For this clone: Germline and junction disagree at one end, which may indicate a read error. The V gene is TRBV6-1, the J gene TRBJ2-2, with 11 bases fitting TRBD2. CDR1 and CDR2 from the germline V gene are MNHNS and SASEGT. The CDR3 loop spans 15 amino acids. The CDR3 bases are TGTGCCAGCATTGAACTAGCGGGGGTGGCCGGGGAGCTGTTTTTT. Its translation: CASIELAGVAGELFF.

The chain recombines TRBV7-3 with TRBJ2-3, with D perhaps matching TRBD2 (5 bases). This CDR3 is built from 14 residues. In germline, CDR1 is SGHTA, CDR2 FQGTGA. The ends were cut back, 2 bases at V and 2 bases at J, with 8 bases in the middle. For the CDR3, the DNA is TGTGCCAGCAGCTTATCAGCGGCCACAGATACGCAGTATTTT. It codes for CASSLSAATDTQYF. Supplemented by reference TRBV7-3 and TRBJ2-3, the full variable domain reads GAGVSQTPSNKVTEKGKYVELRCDPISGHTALYWYRQSLGQGPEFLIYFQGTGAADDSGLPNDRFFAVRPEGSVSTLKIQRTERGDSAVYLCASSLSAATDTQYFGPGTRLTVL.

V is TRBV19 and J is TRBJ2-3; weak D call: TRBD2 (5 bases). Deletions cut 4 bases from V and 6 bases from J, with 11 bases between. This CDR3 spans 13 amino acids. Germline values: CDR1 LNHDA, CDR2 SQIVND (reference sequence). The DNA for the CDR3 is TGTGCCAGTAGTAGGCGTTCGGGGGATACGCAGTATTTT. It yields the protein CASSRRSGDTQYF.

This chain links TRBV7-2 with TRBJ2-7, with D tentatively TRBD1 or TRBD2 (6 bases each). This CDR3 is built from 14 residues. The germline V and J ends were trimmed by 1 base and 3 bases, with 10 bases remaining between them. From germline, CDR1 is SGHTA and CDR2 FQGNSA. The CDR3: CASSLGGGLYEQYF. CDR3 DNA sequence: TGTGCCAGCAGCTTAGGAGGGGGGCTCTACGAGCAGTACTTC.

The J gene is TRBJ1-5, the V gene TRBV2; 9 bases match TRBD1. In germline, CDR1 is SNHLY, CDR2 FYNNEI. The CDR3 runs 15 residues. The V gene end was trimmed by 4 bases and the J gene end by 2 bases; junction bases not matched to a gene: 3. CDR3 sequence (DNA): TGTGCCAGCAGTGCGAGGACAGGGGGCAATCAGCCCCAGCATTTT. Translated, it gives CASSARTGGNQPQHF. Supplemented by reference TRBV2 and TRBJ1-5, the full variable domain reads EPEVTQTPSHQVTQMGQEVILRCVPISNHLYFYWYRQILGQKVEFLVSFYNNEISEKSEIFDDQFSVERPDGSNFTLKIRSTKLEDSAMYFCASSARTGGNQPQHFGDGTRLSIL.

The V and J genes are TRBV7-2 and TRBJ1-4, with D unclear. The CDR3 loop spans 16 amino acids. The V end lost 2 bases, the J end lost 0 bases, and 10 bases lay between the germline ends. Germline lookup yields CDR1 SGHTA and CDR2 FQGNSA. In nucleotides, the CDR3 is TGTGCCAGCAGCTTACACCGGGGTTCAACTAATGAAAAACTGTTTTTT. Translated: CASSLHRGSTNEKLFF. Complete variable domain (other parts from reference TRBV7-2 and TRBJ1-4): GAGVSQSPSNKVTEKGKDVELRCDPISGHTALYWYRQSLGQGLEFLIYFQGNSAPDKSGLPSDRFSAERTGGSVSTLTIQRTQQEDSAVYLCASSLHRGSTNEKLFFGSGTQLSVL.

This clone showed up just once. The V call is TRBV3-1 (or the pseudogene TRBV3-2), the J call TRBJ1-2, with D unclear. This CDR3 comprises 13 residues. The germline V gene encodes CDR1 LGHDT and CDR2 YNNKEL (reference sequence). Trimming took 0 bases from V and 8 from J, leaving 10 bases between them. In DNA form, the CDR3 reads TGTGCCAGCAGCCAAGACCCAGTCTGGGGCTACACCTTC. It yields the protein CASSQDPVWGYTF.

This chain connects TRBV2 to TRBJ1-3; D is possibly TRBD1 (5 bases). Germline CDR1 and CDR2: SNHLY and FYNNEI. The CDR3 spans 14 residues. V shed 6 bases and J shed 3 bases, with 12 bases lying between them. CDR3 sequence: CASRRGSDGNTIYF. The CDR3 DNA reads as TGTGCCAGCAGGCGGGGCAGCGATGGAAACACCATATATTTT.

The chain uses TRBV7-9 and TRBJ2-7, with 7 nucleotides matching TRBD1. The germline V gene has CDR1 SEHNR and CDR2 FQNEAQ (reference sequence). This CDR3 is 13 amino acids long. After removal of 4 bases from V and 5 bases from J, the junction contained 5 bases not matched to a gene. The CDR3 reads CASSSQGSDEQYF. The CDR3 DNA sequence: TGTGCCAGCAGCTCACAGGGGTCGGACGAGCAGTACTTC.

The genes are TRBV5-1 and TRBJ2-7; unclear D gene. The CDR3 loop spans 14 amino acids. The V gene's germline CDR1 is SGHRS and CDR2 YFSETQ. V was cut by 1 base and J by 4 bases, with 12 bases left in between. The CDR3 spells CASSLIRAAYEQYF. The CDR3 coding sequence is TGCGCCAGCAGCTTGATCCGGGCCGCATACGAGCAGTACTTC.

The chain carries TRBV20-1 and TRBJ1-2; D perhaps matches TRBD1 (6 bases). This CDR3 has 11 amino acids. V lost 4 bases and J lost 4, with 7 bases in between. Germline CDR1 is DFQATT and CDR2 is SNEGSKA (reference sequence). The CDR3 region is CSATRGYGYTF. The CDR3 DNA is TGCAGTGCTACCAGGGGCTATGGCTACACCTTC.